This is a list of T cell receptor beta chains from one sample in a study of blood T cells in healthy people across ages. TCRdb analysed the 5' RACE reads with MiXCR anew, one entry per CDR3 protein. The data hold hundreds of thousands of distinct CDR3 sequences, with approximately 52% observed a single time. Specimen: blood. All receptors derive from a woman of 80 years or more in good health. CDR3s include the opening cysteine and the closing phenylalanine or tryptophan. The order of the fields is J gene, V gene, D gene, clone size, CDR3 protein, CDR3 DNA. The D gene is left open where the match is weak. Expanded clones are given a class, and other clones once, few, many or no size at all.

TRBJ2-7,TRBV24-1,-,-,CATSDQSSYEQYF,TGTGCCACCAGTGATCAGAGCTCCTACGAGCAGTACTTC
TRBJ2-5,TRBV3-1,TRBD1,many,CASSLRTGQETQYF,TGTGCCAGCAGTCTCCGGACAGGGCAAGAGACCCAGTACTTC
TRBJ1-1,TRBV7-2,-,few,CASSFGHQNTEAFF,TGTGCCAGCAGCTTCGGACACCAGAACACTGAAGCTTTCTTT
TRBJ1-2,TRBV27,-,-,CATKHATYGYTF,TGTGCCACCAAACACGCTACCTATGGCTACACCTTC
TRBJ2-3,TRBV7-8,TRBD1,-,CASSPLTGTDTQYF,TGTGCCAGCAGCCCCCTGACAGGGACAGATACGCAGTATTTT
TRBJ2-5,TRBV6-6,-,-,CASSYTQETQYF,TGTGCCAGCAGTTACACACAGGAGACCCAGTACTTC
TRBJ1-1,TRBV12-3/TRBV12-4,-,-,CASSLQLRNTEAFF,TGTGCCAGCAGTTTGCAACTCAGAAACACTGAAGCTTTCTTT
TRBJ1-2,TRBV29-1,TRBD1,-,CSAGTGLASDGYTF,TGCAGCGCCGGGACAGGGCTCGCTAGCGATGGCTACACCTTC
TRBJ1-2,TRBV20-1,-,-,CSAAPFGSLYGYTF,TGCAGTGCTGCCCCCTTCGGGAGTCTCTATGGCTACACCTTC
TRBJ2-7,TRBV20-1,-,-,CSARDLLRQEGHEQYF,TGCAGTGCTAGAGACCTACTAAGACAGGAAGGACACGAGCAGTACTTC
TRBJ1-5,TRBV4-1,TRBD1,-,CASSQDDRDRQPQHF,TGCGCCAGCAGCCAAGACGACAGGGACCGGCAGCCCCAGCATTTT
TRBJ2-3,TRBV20-1,-,-,CSAHSSTRERADTQYF,TGCAGTGCTCACTCCTCGACTAGGGAACGGGCAGATACGCAGTATTTT
TRBJ1-3,TRBV12-3/TRBV12-4,-,-,CASSLGQAGNTIYF,TGTGCCAGCAGTTTAGGCCAGGCGGGAAACACCATATATTTT
TRBJ2-1,TRBV30,TRBD1,-,CAWIRDRDYNEQFF,TGTGCCTGGATTAGGGACAGAGATTACAATGAGCAGTTCTTC
TRBJ2-7,TRBV10-3,TRBD2,once,CAISGTGGGEQYF,TGTGCCATCAGTGGTACGGGAGGCGGCGAGCAGTACTTC
TRBJ2-7,TRBV3-1,-,-,CASSQQMGRGEQYF,TGTGCCAGCAGCCAACAGATGGGTCGGGGCGAGCAGTACTTC
TRBJ2-1,TRBV18,TRBD1,few,CASSPGLFRQGVIEQFF,TGTGCCAGCTCGCCGGGGCTCTTCAGACAGGGGGTTATTGAGCAGTTCTTC
TRBJ2-3,TRBV20-1,-,-,CSARDRSFTDTQYF,TGCAGTGCTAGAGACAGAAGCTTCACAGATACGCAGTATTTT
TRBJ2-5,TRBV5-1,-,-,CASSLDLRLMETQYF,TGCGCCAGCAGCTTAGATTTGCGGCTTATGGAGACCCAGTACTTC